This record looks at one T cell receptor (beta chain) sequence and its context. Time point described: after dendritic cell vaccination, including at tumor progression/relapse. Fresh-frozen tumor tissue and more than two years of survival data were available for all. The source of the sample is a study of glioma-infiltrating T cells after dendritic cell vaccination. Germline CDR1 LNHDA, CDR2 SQIVND (reference sequence). Between the trimmed V and J ends, which lost 8 bases and 3 bases, there was a span of 10 bases. This CDR3 region has 12 residues. The assay was immunoSEQ multiplex PCR, and TCRdb's table has in-frame clones only and misses some. The sample has 98,000 or so clones, 80% seen once; the top ten hold 5.4%.

The sequencing used blood, collected after dendritic cell vaccination. The V gene is TRBV19, the J gene TRBJ1-2; D remains ambiguous. This clonotype was obtained from a human donor with glioblastoma. The CDR3 bases are TGTGCCAGTGGCAGGCGTGACTATGGCTACACCTTC. Translating it yields CASGRRDYGYTF.